Presented here are 16 T cell receptor beta chains from one specimen sequenced in a study of cytomegalovirus exposure and HLA in healthy donors. In the PCR, 60 Vbeta and 13 Jbeta primers were used. Some clones are missing from TCRdb's copy, which holds only in-frame ones; the method was immunoSEQ multiplex PCR. Among roughly 100,000 clones listed, around 79% were seen once. The sequenced material came from PBMCs. The source is a middle-aged man in good health and CMV-seropositive.

This chain links TRBV7-6 with TRBJ2-1, with D possibly being TRBD1 (5 bases). CDR3 length equals 14 residues. Germline V lookup: CDR1 SGHVS, CDR2 FNYEAQ. V dropped 1 base and J dropped 8 bases, with 12 bases sitting between them. CDR3: CASSLGGRADEQFF. CDR3 coding DNA: TGTGCCAGCAGCTTAGGTGGCAGGGCGGATGAGCAGTTCTTC.

The V and J genes are TRBV6-5 and TRBJ1-1; D remains ambiguous. Trimming stripped 0 bases from V and 4 bases from J, with 12 bases between. This CDR3 contains 15 residues. The germline V gene has CDR1 MNHEY and CDR2 SVGAGI. CDR3 protein: CASSYSHLAATEAFF. DNA for the CDR3: TGTGCCAGCAGTTACTCGCACTTGGCGGCCACTGAAGCTTTCTTT.

This rearrangement joins TRBV6-1 to TRBJ2-1; D is possibly TRBD2 (6 bases). Trimming took off 1 base at V and 8 bases at J, with 15 bases between the two ends. Germline V gene lookup returns CDR1 MNHNS and CDR2 SASEGT. The CDR3 has 15 residues. CDR3 residues: CASSEEVGGPDEQFF. In nucleotides, the CDR3 is TGTGCCAGCAGTGAAGAAGTCGGAGGGCCAGATGAGCAGTTCTTC.

The J gene is TRBJ1-3, the V gene TRBV5-4, with TRBD1 identical over 7 bases. J was trimmed by 0 bases and V by 4 bases; bases with no gene match: 4. The CDR3 is 15 amino acids. The germline V gene has CDR1 SGHNT and CDR2 YYREEE (reference sequence). CDR3: CASSPGTDSGNTIYF. The DNA for the CDR3 is TGTGCCAGCAGCCCGGGGACAGACTCTGGAAACACCATATATTTT.

For the CDR3, the DNA is TGTGCCAGCAGTGAAGGGGCGAAGCAGTACTTC. Residues: CASSEGAKQYF. The chain links TRBV6-1 to TRBJ2-5; D not resolved. V shed 1 base and J shed 11 bases, with 8 bases lying between them. The CDR3 totals 11 residues. Germline CDR1 MNHNS, CDR2 SASEGT.

V gene TRBV5-4 combines with J gene TRBJ2-6, with 12 nucleotides matching TRBD1. The V and J ends lost 4 bases and 0 bases, in that order; junction bases with no gene match: 5. The CDR3 sequence is 18 residues long. CDR1 and CDR2 (germline): SGHNT, YYREEE (reference sequence). CDR3 sequence: CASSRGQGALSGANVLTF. CDR3 bases: TGTGCCAGCAGCCGGGGACAGGGGGCTCTCTCTGGGGCCAACGTCCTGACTTTC.

The V and J genes are TRBV7-2 and TRBJ2-7, with TRBD2 matching over 15 bases. The germline V gene has CDR1 SGHTA and CDR2 FQGNSA. The CDR3 is 18 amino acids. The V segment lost 7 bases and the J segment 2 bases; nucleotides outside the gene matches: 12. The CDR3 loop reads CASTQHGTSGRRAYEQYF. The CDR3 DNA is TGTGCCAGCACCCAACATGGGACTAGCGGGAGGAGGGCCTACGAGCAGTACTTC. Full variable domain (outside the CDR3, taken from reference TRBV7-2 and TRBJ2-7): GAGVSQSPSNKVTEKGKDVELRCDPISGHTALYWYRQSLGQGLEFLIYFQGNSAPDKSGLPSDRFSAERTGGSVSTLTIQRTQQEDSAVYLCASTQHGTSGRRAYEQYFGPGTRLTVT.

This clone showed up just once. The chain has TRBV6-5 and TRBJ2-5; D perhaps matches TRBD1 (8 bases). The germline V gene has CDR1 MNHEY and CDR2 SVGAGI. This CDR3 has 13 residues. V lost 5 bases to trimming and J lost 4 bases, with 11 bases between them. In DNA form, the CDR3 reads TGTGCCAGCAGTCACAGGGGGGGAGAGACCCAGTACTTC. This codes for CASSHRGGETQYF.

The V gene is TRBV10-3, the J gene TRBJ1-1; no firm D call. Germline CDR1 and CDR2: ENHRY and SYGVKD. The germline V and J ends were trimmed by 4 bases and 0 bases, with 12 bases remaining between them. CDR3 length: 15 amino acids. The CDR3 DNA follows: TGTGCCATCAGTGCGGGAGGAGCTTTGAACACTGAAGCTTTCTTT. Translated, it gives CAISAGGALNTEAFF.

Here the CDR3 reads CAYSGGTGQGYYGYTF. The DNA for the CDR3 is TGTGCCTATAGTGGGGGGACGGGACAGGGGTACTATGGCTACACCTTC. V usage is TRBV28 and J usage is TRBJ1-2; 10 nucleotides align to TRBD1. Germline V lookup: CDR1 MDHEN, CDR2 SYDVKM. CDR3 length equals 16 residues. V trimming: 11 bases; J trimming: 3 bases; junction bases outside the gene matches: 15.

The rearrangement uses TRBV30 and TRBJ1-1, with D possibly matching TRBD1 (6 bases). The CDR3 consists of 12 residues. Trimming took 3 bases from V and 6 from J, leaving 11 bases between them. Germline lookup yields CDR1 GTSNPN and CDR2 SVGIG (reference sequence). Written as DNA, the CDR3 is TGTGCCTGGAGCAGGGGAGCTGCTGAAGCTTTCTTT. Its translation: CAWSRGAAEAFF.

V and J are TRBV23-1 and TRBJ2-4; unclear D gene. TRBV23-1 counts as an open reading frame of uncertain function. V was pared by 0 bases and J by 0 bases, with 6 bases between. The CDR3 spans 15 residues. Here the CDR3 DNA reads TGCGCCAGCAGTCAATCGCAGTTAGCCAAAAACATTCAGTACTTC. Encoded protein: CASSQSQLAKNIQYF.

The count of this clone is one. The rearrangement uses TRBV25-1 and TRBJ2-7; 7 bases are shared with TRBD1. V trimming: 5 bases; J trimming: 4 bases; junction bases outside the gene matches: 2. Germline V lookup: CDR1 MGHDK, CDR2 SYGVNS. This CDR3 spans 12 amino acids. The CDR3 DNA is TGTGCCAGCAGTTCACAGGGGTACGAGCAGTACTTC. Its protein product is CASSSQGYEQYF.

This chain joins TRBV19 and TRBJ2-1, with TRBD2 matching over 8 bases. This CDR3 has 17 residues. V shed 3 bases, J shed 6 bases, and the junction held 13 bases outside the gene matches. Germline CDR1 LNHDA, CDR2 SQIVND (reference sequence). CDR3 amino acids: CASSIGSGAGAINEQFF. CDR3 in DNA: TGTGCCAGTAGTATTGGCAGTGGAGCGGGAGCCATCAATGAGCAGTTCTTC.

The rearrangement joins TRBV11-2 to TRBJ1-2; 7 bases match TRBD1. V lost 4 bases and J lost 4; bases outside the gene matches: 3. This CDR3 has 13 amino acids. The germline V gene encodes CDR1 SGHAT and CDR2 FQNNGV. DNA of the CDR3: TGTGCCAGCAGCTCTGGGACAGCCTATGGCTACACCTTC. It codes for CASSSGTAYGYTF.

The chain is built from TRBV7-2 and TRBJ2-7; 11 bases agree with TRBD1. The germline CDR1 and CDR2 sequences are SGHTA and FQGNSA. V trimming: 5 bases; J trimming: 5 bases; junction bases outside the gene matches: 2. This CDR3 spans 13 amino acids. The CDR3 region has the DNA TGTGCCAGCAGCGGGACAGGGGGAAACGAGCAGTACTTC. This sequence encodes CASSGTGGNEQYF.